Sequencing of this T cell receptor beta chain was carried out in a study of cytomegalovirus exposure and HLA in healthy donors. This CDR3 region has 15 residues. The germline V gene encodes CDR1 SGHNT and CDR2 YYREEE (reference sequence). V gave up 4 bases and J gave up 6 bases; unmatched junction bases: 10. The PCR employed 60 Vbeta primers together with 13 Jbeta primers. Repertoires were generated with immunoSEQ multiplex PCR, while TCRdb's copy carries only in-frame clones and drops some. This table holds 150,000 to 200,000 clones. Sequencing was performed on PBMCs. The receptor was derived from a man younger than 45 in good health and CMV-seronegative. The chain carries TRBV5-4 and TRBJ2-3, with 8 bases matching TRBD2. In nucleotides, the CDR3 is TGTGCCAGCAGCCGTTCTAGCGGGCAAAGGGATACGCAGTATTTT. Its protein product is CASSRSSGQRDTQYF.